This T cell receptor (beta chain) was identified in a study of blood T cell repertoires in COVID-19. V shed 4 bases and J 6 bases; nucleotides not matched to a gene: 5. Per germline, CDR1 LNHDA and CDR2 SQIVND (reference sequence). The CDR3 spans 13 residues. This table comes from immunoSEQ multiplex PCR, and its TCRdb copy is limited to in-frame clones, with some not included. The table has fewer than 110,000 clones, more than 80% seen once. The sequenced sample was peripheral blood. This TCR was recovered from a man aged 40-49 years with active or convalescent COVID-19. This chain uses TRBV19 with TRBJ2-7; 8 nucleotides match TRBD1. CDR3 sequence (DNA): TGTGCCAGTAGTAGGAGGACAGGGTTCGAGCAGTACTTC. It yields the protein CASSRRTGFEQYF.